In this sample, the clone carrying this TCR beta chain turned up a few times. Its target is unknown. A much more abundant neighbour one base away suggests this may be a read error. The data are from a study of T cells in Graves' hyperthyroidism and ophthalmopathy. Study-level background: Peripheral blood was secured at the point of initial diagnosis, before any treatment.

Study results and caveats: In the analysis, a 13 V-J model separated ophthalmopathy from stable hyperthyroidism. Most expanded thyroid clonotypes above 0.001 recurred in blood.

Together with thyroid ultrasound, orbital computed tomography, serum thyroxine and TRAb, clinical symptoms were used for diagnoses. RNA transcripts yielded amplified TCR beta CDR3 regions. The TCR CDR3 was amplified in a first-round RT-PCR using the HTBI primer set. TCRdb itself ran the multiplex PCR reads through MiXCR, one entry per CDR3 protein. The table lists 40,000 to 60,000 distinct CDR3 sequences, about half of them singletons. Looked up from germline, CDR1 is MNHEY and CDR2 is SVGAGI. The CDR3 loop spans 14 amino acids. Sequencing was done on a sample of blood. This TCR was sampled from a woman between 45 and 60 years old with Graves' ophthalmopathy. The J gene is TRBJ2-2, the V gene TRBV6-5; TRBD2 might be the D (6 bases). CDR3: CASNSGRNTGGLFF. The CDR3 region has the DNA TGTGCCAGCAACTCCGGGCGGAACACCGGGGGGCTGTTTTTT.